This TCR beta chain came from a study of type 1 regulatory T cells. Study at large: T-allo10 is an in vitro-generated, Tr1-enriched CD4 T cell product specific for alloantigen.

Germline CDR1 SGHVS, CDR2 FNYEAQ. Trimming removed 5 bases from V and 1 base from J, with 8 bases in between. The CDR3 length is 13 residues. TCRdb itself ran the reads through MiXCR, one entry per CDR3 protein. The repertoire holds approximately 90,000 distinct CDR3 sequences, with roughly 31% as singletons. This clonotype was seen once. This receptor was obtained from a human donor in good health. The gene calls are TRBV7-6 and TRBJ1-1; weak D call: TRBD1 (5 bases). The sample comprised CD4+ T cells, either the whole sample or a sorted fraction (not recorded which). In DNA, the CDR3 is TGTGCCAGCAGCCCAGGGTGGAACACTGAAGCTTTCTTT. It encodes CASSPGWNTEAFF.